This TCR beta chain derives from a study of shared clonotypes between healthy human individuals. The assay was carried out at the deep level. The method was immunoSEQ multiplex PCR; TCRdb's version includes in-frame clones alone and lacks a portion of them. The table includes 2 million to 2.5 million clones, 95% detected once. Broader study findings: Only blood samples were collected, and tissue repertoires likely differ.

Investigators divided CD4+ cells into CD45RA+ naive and CD45RA-negative memory subsets. Turning to this clone: Its target is unknown.

The CDR3 runs to 12 residues. Germline V gene sequence: CDR1 LNHDA, CDR2 SQIVND (reference sequence). Trimming cost V 9 bases and J 3 bases, with 12 bases left between them. Sequences were obtained from naive CD4+ T cells sorted from blood. The subset denotes: CD45RA+ positively selected. The TCR was taken from a young man in good health. The J gene is TRBJ2-7, the V gene TRBV19; no definite D call. DNA for the CDR3: TGTGCCAGAAGACCTGCCCTCTACGAGCAGTACTTC. The encoded protein is CARRPALYEQYF.